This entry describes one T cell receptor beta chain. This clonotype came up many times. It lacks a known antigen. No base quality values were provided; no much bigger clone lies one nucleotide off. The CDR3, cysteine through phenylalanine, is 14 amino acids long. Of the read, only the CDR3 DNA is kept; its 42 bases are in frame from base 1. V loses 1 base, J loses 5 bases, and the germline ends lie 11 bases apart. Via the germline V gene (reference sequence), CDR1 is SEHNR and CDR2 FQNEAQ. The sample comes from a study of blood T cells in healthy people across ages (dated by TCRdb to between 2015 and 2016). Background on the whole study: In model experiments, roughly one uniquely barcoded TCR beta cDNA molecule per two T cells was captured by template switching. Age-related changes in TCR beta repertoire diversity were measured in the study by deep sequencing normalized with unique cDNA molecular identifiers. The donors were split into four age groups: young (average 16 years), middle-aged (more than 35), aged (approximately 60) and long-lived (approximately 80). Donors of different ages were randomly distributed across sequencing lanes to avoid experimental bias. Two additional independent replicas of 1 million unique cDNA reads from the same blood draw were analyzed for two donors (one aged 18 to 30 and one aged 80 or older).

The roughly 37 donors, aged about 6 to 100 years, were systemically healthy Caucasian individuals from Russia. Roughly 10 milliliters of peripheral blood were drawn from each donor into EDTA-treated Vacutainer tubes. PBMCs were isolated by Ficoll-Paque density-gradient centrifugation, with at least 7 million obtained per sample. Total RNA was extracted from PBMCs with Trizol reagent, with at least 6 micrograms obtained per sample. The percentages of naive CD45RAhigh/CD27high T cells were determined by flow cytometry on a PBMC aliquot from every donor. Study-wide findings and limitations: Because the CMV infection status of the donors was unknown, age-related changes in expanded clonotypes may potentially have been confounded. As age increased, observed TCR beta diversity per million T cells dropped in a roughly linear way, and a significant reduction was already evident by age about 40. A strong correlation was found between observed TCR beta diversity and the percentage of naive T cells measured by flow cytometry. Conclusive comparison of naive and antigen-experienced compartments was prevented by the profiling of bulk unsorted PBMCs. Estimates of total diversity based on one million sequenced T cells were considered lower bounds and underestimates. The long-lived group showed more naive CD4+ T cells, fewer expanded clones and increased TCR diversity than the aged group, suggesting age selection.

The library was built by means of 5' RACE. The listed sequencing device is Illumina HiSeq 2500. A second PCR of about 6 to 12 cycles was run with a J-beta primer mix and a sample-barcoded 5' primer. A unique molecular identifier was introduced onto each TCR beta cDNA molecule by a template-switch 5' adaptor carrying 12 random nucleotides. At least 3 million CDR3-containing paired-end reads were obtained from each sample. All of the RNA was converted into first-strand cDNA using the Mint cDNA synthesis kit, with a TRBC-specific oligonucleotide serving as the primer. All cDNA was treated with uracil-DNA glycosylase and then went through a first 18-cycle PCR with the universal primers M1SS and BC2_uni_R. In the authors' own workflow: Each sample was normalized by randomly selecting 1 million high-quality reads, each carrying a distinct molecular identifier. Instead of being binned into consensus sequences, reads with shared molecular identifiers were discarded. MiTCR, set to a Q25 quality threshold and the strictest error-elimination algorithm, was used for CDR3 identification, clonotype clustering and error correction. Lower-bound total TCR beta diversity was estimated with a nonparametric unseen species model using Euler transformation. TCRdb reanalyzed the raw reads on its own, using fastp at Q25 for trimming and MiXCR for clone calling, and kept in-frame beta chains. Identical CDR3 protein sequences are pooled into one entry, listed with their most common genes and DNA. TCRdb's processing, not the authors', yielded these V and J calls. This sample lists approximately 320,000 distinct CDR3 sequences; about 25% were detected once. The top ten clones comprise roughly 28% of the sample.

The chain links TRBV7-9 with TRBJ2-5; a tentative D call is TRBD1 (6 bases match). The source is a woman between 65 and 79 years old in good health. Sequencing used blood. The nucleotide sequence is TGTGCCAGCAGCTTAGTAGCAGGGGAGGAGACCCAGTACTTC. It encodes CASSLVAGEETQYF.